This T cell receptor (beta chain) was captured in a study of cytomegalovirus exposure and HLA in healthy donors (dated by TCRdb to the late 2010s). About the study as a whole: The roughly 670 repertoires of the first cohort and the 120 or so validation repertoires were produced on the same platform, according to a later analysis. The study aimed to test whether signatures of past pathogen exposure could be identified by cataloging public T cell receptors. Besides the first cohort of about 730 subjects, a separate validation cohort made up of over a hundred different subjects was used. To predict cytomegalovirus infection status, the study brought together high-throughput TCR immunosequencing, statistical association of individual TCRs with disease status, and machine learning.

On this clone: What antigen it recognizes has not been identified. The input lacks base qualities; no much larger clone sits a single base away.

V is pruned by 6 bases and J by 8 bases, leaving 15 bases of the junction without a gene match. The CDR3 goes from the cysteine to the phenylalanine over 16 residues. The CDR3 DNA has 48 bases and is translated from base 1. Via the germline V gene, CDR1 is SNHLY and CDR2 FYNNEI. Separate from the approximately 700-subject first cohort, the validation cohort of 95 to 150 subjects was the group to which the donors belonged. Findings and caveats that apply to the study as a whole: Subsequent analysis determined that TCRs grouped into clusters in the first cohort also showed a tendency toward co-occurrence across the 120 or so validation repertoires, and roughly 95% of cluster scores exceeded 0. The validation cohort had no HLA typing available for a later analysis, so co-occurrence within that cohort was assessed over all 130 or so repertoires. It was suggested by the authors that the approach could potentially be generalized to other disease states and immunological phenotypes. The study listed 164 TCR beta chains as associated with cytomegalovirus. Across donors, most TCR sequences were observed very rarely, whereas some public TCRs were present in many individuals. In vitro tests confirmed that a few of the cytomegalovirus-associated TCR beta chains recognize cytomegalovirus antigens. Cytomegalovirus status was reported to be diagnosed by the classifier with high specificity and sensitivity in both the original and validation cohorts.

Library preparation employed the immunoSEQ multiplex PCR assay. As for the authors' bioinformatics: A statistical classification framework was developed to diagnose cytomegalovirus status using the catalog of TCR beta chain sequences. The source is immuneACCESS, and TCRdb retained only in-frame sequences with V and J called. Part of the clones is not carried over; for the studies checked, unresolved V genes explain less than half of this, and the remainder is unexplained. For V, J and clone size, that table is used; D and trimming come from the DNA. The sample records approximately 71,000 clones, about 90% of which are singletons. The biggest ten clones account for just over 3% of the sample.

The material sequenced was PBMCs. The sequence links TRBV2 to TRBJ2-1, with TRBD2 identical over 8 junction bases. This receptor was identified in a man aged 18 to 30 in good health and CMV-seronegative. In nucleotide form, the sequence is TGTGCCAGCAGAATACTAGCGGTCCAAATTCGCCATGAGCAGTTCTTC. This encodes CASRILAVQIRHEQFF. The reference TRBV2 and TRBJ2-1 proteins fill in what lies around the CDR3, so the full variable domain reads EPEVTQTPSHQVTQMGQEVILRCVPISNHLYFYWYRQILGQKVEFLVSFYNNEISEKSEIFDDQFSVERPDGSNFTLKIRSTKLEDSAMYFCASRILAVQIRHEQFFGPGTRLTVL.